This T cell receptor beta chain was obtained from a study of CD8+CD57+ T cells in acquired aplastic anemia. Study-wide background: Quantities of DNA derived from sorted CD4+ and CD8+ cells averaged around 3 ug. Study observations and caveats: A set of twenty-nine CD8+ CDR3 sequences was shared between patients and controls, and these sequences appeared highly expressed in patients.

As to this clonotype: No antigen is known for it.

V dropped 1 base and J dropped 6 bases, with 19 bases sitting between them. The germline V gene has CDR1 SGHNT and CDR2 YENEEA. The CDR3 length is 16 residues. The use of genomic DNA as template underpinned the TCR beta VDJ and CDR3 profiling. MiXCR, applied by TCRdb to the reads, yields one record per CDR3 protein. The sample consists of hundreds of thousands of distinct CDR3 sequences, approximately 86% of them appearing once. Previously, flow cytometry had revealed CD8+CD57+ cell expansion in the patients chosen for sequencing. A severe acquired aplastic anemia diagnosis applied to all patients. By the time of blood sampling, patients had still received no therapy.

The receptor's source is a human donor with aplastic anemia. Material: sorted CD4+, CD8+, or CD8+CD57+ T cells (not recorded which) from PBMCs. The chain has TRBV11-3 and TRBJ2-7, with D tentatively TRBD2 (6 bases). The CDR3 loop is CASSLALAANLAEQYV. For the CDR3, the DNA is TGTGCCAGCAGCTTAGCGTTAGCGGCGAACCTGGCCGAGCAGTACGTC.